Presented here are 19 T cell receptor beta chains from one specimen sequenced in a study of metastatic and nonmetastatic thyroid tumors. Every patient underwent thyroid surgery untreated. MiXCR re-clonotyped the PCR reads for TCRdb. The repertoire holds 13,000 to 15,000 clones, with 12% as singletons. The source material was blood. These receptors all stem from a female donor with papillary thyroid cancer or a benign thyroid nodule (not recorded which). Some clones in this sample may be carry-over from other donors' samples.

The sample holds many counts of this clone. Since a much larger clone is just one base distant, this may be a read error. CDR3 sequence (DNA): TGTGCCAGCAGCTTACAGGGCACAGATACGCAGTATTTT. The encoded protein is CASSLQGTDTQYF. V is TRBV5-6 and J is TRBJ2-3, with D possibly matching TRBD1 (5 bases). The V and J ends lost 2 bases and 1 base respectively, with 5 bases between them. From germline, CDR1 is SGHDT and CDR2 YYEEEE. The CDR3 covers 13 residues.

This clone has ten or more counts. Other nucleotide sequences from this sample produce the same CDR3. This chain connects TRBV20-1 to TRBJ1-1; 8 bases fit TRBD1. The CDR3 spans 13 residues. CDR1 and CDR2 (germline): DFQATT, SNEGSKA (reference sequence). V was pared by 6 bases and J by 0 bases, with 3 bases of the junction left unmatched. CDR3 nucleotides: TGCAGTGCCCCACAGGGGGTGAACACTGAAGCTTTCTTT. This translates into CSAPQGVNTEAFF.

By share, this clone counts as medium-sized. CDR3 nucleotides: TGCGCCAGCAGCTTGTTATCGGGAAACGACAATGAGCAGTTCTTC. This translates into CASSLLSGNDNEQFF. The rearrangement joins TRBV5-1 to TRBJ2-1; D might be TRBD2 (5 bases). This CDR3 spans 15 amino acids. Deletions cut 1 base from V and 5 bases from J, with 13 bases between. CDR1 is SGHRS and CDR2 is YFSETQ in the germline V gene.

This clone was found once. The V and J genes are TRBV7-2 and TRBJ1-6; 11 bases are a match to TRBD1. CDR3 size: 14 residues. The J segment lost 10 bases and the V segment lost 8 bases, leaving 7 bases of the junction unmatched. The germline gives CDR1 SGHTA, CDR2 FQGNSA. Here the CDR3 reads CASSPGQGVSPLHF. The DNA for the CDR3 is TGTGCCAGCTCGCCGGGACAGGGGGTCTCACCCCTCCACTTT.

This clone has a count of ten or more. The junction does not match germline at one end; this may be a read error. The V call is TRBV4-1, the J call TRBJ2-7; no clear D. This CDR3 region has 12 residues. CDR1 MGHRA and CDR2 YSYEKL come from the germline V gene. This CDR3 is CASSQEVGVPSF. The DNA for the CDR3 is TGCGCCAGCAGCCAAGAGGTTGGGGTTCCCTCCTTC.

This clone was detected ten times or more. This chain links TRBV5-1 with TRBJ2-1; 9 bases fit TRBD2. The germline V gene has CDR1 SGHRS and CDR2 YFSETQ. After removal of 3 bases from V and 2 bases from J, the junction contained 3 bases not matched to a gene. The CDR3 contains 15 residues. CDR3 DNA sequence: TGCGCCAGCAGCTCCCGGACTAGCGCCTACAATGAGCAGTTCTTC. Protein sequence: CASSSRTSAYNEQFF. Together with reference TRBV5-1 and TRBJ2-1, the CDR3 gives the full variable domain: KAGVTQTPRYLIKTRGQQVTLSCSPISGHRSVSWYQQTPGQGLQFLFEYFSETQRNKGNFPGRFSGRQFSNSRSEMNVSTLELGDSALYLCASSSRTSAYNEQFFGPGTRLTVL.

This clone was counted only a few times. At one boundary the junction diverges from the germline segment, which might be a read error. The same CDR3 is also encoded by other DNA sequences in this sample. The CDR3 DNA is TGTGCTAGCGACGGATTCACTGGAGCTTTCTTT. As protein: CASDGFTGAFF. V usage is TRBV28 and J usage is TRBJ1-1; D gene uncertain. Germline CDR1 and CDR2: MDHEN and SYDVKM. The length of the CDR3 is 11 residues.

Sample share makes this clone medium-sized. The CDR3 bases are TGTGCCAGCAGACCGGACAGGGCGAACACCGGGGAGCTGTTTTTT. It specifies CASRPDRANTGELFF. The chain has TRBV6-1 and TRBJ2-2; 8 bases fit TRBD1. After removal of 6 bases from V and 0 bases from J, the junction contained 3 bases not matched to a gene. This CDR3 comprises 15 residues. The germline CDR1 and CDR2 sequences are MNHNS and SASEGT.

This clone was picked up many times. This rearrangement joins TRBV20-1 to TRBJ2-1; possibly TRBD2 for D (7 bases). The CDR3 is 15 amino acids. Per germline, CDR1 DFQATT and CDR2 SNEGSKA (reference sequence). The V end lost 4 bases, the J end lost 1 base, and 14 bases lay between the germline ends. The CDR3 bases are TGCAGTGCTACCCTAGGGGGGGGTTCCTACAATGAGCAGTTCTTC. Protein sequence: CSATLGGGSYNEQFF.

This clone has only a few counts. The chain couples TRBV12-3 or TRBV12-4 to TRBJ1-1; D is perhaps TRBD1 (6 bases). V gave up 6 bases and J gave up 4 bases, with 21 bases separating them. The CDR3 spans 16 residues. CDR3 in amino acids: CASSPVGARGSTEAFF. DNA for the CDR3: TGTGCCAGCAGCCCCGTGGGGGCTCGGGGTAGCACTGAAGCTTTCTTT.

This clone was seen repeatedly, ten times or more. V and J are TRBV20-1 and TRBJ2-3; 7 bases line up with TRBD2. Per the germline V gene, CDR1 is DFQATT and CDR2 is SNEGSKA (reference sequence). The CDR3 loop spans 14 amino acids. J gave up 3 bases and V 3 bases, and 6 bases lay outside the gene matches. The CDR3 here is CSASSASGTDTQYF. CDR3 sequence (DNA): TGCAGTGCTAGTTCGGCTAGCGGAACAGATACGCAGTATTTT.

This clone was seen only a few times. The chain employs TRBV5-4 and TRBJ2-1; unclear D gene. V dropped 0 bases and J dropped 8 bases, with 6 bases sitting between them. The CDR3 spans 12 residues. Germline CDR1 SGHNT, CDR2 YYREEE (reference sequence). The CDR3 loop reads CASSLVGYEQFF. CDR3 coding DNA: TGTGCCAGCAGCTTGGTCGGCTATGAGCAGTTCTTC.

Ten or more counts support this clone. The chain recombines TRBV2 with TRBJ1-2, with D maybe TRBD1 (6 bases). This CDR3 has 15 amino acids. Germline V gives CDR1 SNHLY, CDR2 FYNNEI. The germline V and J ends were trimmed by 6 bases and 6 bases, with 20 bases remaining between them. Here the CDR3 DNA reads TGTGCCAGCAGCCAAAATAGACAGGCTACGAATGGCTACACCTTC. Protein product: CASSQNRQATNGYTF.

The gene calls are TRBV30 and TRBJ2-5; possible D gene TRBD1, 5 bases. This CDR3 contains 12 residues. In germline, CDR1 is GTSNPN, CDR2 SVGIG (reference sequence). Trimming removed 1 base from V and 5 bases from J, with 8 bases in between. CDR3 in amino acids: CAWSGWGETQYF. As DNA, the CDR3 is TGTGCCTGGAGTGGCTGGGGCGAGACCCAGTACTTC. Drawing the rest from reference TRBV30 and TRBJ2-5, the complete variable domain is SQTIHQWPATLVQPVGSPLSLECTVEGTSNPNLYWYRQAAGRGLQLLFYSVGIGQISSEVPQNLSASRPQDRQFILSSKKLLLSDSGFYLCAWSGWGETQYFGPGTRLLVL.

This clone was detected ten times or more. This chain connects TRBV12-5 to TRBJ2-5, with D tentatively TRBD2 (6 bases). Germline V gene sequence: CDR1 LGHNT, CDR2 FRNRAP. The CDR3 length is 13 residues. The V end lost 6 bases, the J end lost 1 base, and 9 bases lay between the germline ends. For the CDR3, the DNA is TGTGCTAGTGGGTCAGCGGGCCAAGAGACCCAGTACTTC. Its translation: CASGSAGQETQYF.

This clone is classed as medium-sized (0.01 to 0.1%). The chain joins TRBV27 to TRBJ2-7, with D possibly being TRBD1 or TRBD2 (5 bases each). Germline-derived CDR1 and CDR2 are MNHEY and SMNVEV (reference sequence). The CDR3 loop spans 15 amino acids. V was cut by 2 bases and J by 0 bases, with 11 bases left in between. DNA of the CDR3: TGTGCCAGCAGTTTAGCCCGGGGACCCTCCTACGAGCAGTACTTC. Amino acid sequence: CASSLARGPSYEQYF.

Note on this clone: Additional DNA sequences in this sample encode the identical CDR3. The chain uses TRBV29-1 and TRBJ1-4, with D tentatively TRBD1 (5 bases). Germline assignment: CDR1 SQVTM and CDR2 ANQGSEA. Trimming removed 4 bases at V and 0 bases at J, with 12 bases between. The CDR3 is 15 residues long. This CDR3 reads CSVGFGAATNEKLFF. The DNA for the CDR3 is TGCAGCGTTGGCTTCGGGGCGGCAACTAATGAAAAACTGTTTTTT.

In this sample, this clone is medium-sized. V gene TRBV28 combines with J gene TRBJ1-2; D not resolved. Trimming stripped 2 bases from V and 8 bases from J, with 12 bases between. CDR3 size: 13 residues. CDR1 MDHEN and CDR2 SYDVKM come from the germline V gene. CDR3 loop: CASSLRIAVGYTF. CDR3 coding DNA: TGTGCCAGCAGTTTAAGGATCGCGGTCGGCTACACCTTC.

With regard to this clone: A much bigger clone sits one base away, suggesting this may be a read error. In nucleotides, the CDR3 is TGTGCCAGCAGGCTCGGGACATCTAATGAAAAACTGTTTTTT. This sequence encodes CASRLGTSNEKLFF. The chain joins TRBV12-3 or TRBV12-4 to TRBJ1-4; possibly TRBD1 for D (6 bases). The length of the CDR3 is 14 residues. Trimming pared 6 bases from V and 3 bases from J, leaving 11 bases between.